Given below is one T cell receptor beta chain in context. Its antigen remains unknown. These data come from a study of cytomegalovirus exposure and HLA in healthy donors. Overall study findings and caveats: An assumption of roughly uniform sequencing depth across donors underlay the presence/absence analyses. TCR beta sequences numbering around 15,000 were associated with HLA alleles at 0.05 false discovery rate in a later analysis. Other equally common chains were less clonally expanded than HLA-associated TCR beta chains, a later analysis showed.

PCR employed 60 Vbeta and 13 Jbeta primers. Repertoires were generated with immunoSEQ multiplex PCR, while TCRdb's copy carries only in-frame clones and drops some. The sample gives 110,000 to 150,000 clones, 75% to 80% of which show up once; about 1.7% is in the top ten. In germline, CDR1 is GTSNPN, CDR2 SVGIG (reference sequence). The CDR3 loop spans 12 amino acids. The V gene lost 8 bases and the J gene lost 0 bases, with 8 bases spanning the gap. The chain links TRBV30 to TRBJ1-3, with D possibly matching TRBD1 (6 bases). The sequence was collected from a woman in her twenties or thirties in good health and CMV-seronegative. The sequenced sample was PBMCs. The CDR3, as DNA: TGTGCCGGGGGCGGCTCTGGAAACACCATATATTTT. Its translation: CAGGGSGNTIYF.